One T cell receptor beta chain is described in this entry. This record comes from a study of blood T cell repertoires in COVID-19. V lost 0 bases, J lost 0 bases, and 7 bases lay in between. From germline, CDR1 is SGDLS and CDR2 YYNGEE. This CDR3 region has 14 residues. Authors' analysis steps: Reference gene primer amplification gave estimated nucleated cell counts. Only in-frame clones appear in the TCRdb table, and some are missing; sequencing was by immunoSEQ multiplex PCR. D and trimming were read from the DNA, whereas the V and J calls and clone size are those reported in that table. This table has 55,000 to 65,000 clones, 79% appearing once.

The chain has TRBV9 and TRBJ2-7; no definite D call. The receptor was derived from a man between 60 and 75 years old with acute or convalescent COVID-19. Material: peripheral blood. The CDR3 sequence is CASSVGALSYEQYF. The CDR3 DNA sequence: TGTGCCAGCAGCGTAGGGGCTCTCTCCTACGAGCAGTACTTC.